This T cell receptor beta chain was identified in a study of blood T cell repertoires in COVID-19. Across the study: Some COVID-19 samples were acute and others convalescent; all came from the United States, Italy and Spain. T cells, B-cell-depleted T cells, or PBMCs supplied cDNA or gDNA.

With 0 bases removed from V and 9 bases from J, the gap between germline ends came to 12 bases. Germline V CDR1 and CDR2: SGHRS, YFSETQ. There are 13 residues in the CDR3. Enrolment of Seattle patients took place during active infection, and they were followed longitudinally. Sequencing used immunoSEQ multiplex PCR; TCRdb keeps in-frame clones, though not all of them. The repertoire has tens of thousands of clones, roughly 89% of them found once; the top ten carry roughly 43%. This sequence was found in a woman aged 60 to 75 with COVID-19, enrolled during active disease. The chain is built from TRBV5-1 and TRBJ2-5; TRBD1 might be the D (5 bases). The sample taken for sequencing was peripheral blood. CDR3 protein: CASSLDRIGSQYF. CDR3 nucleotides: TGCGCCAGCAGCTTGGACAGGATAGGTTCCCAGTACTTC.